This TCR beta chain came from a study of spatial heterogeneity in lung cancer. General study findings and limits: Mutation counts in tumors were tracked by counts of expanded intratumoral alpha and beta TCRs.

Via MiXCR, TCRdb re-called the 5' RACE reads, giving one row per CDR3 protein. The table lists 4,000 to 5,500 distinct CDR3 sequences, 12% of them singletons. The germline V gene encodes CDR1 SGHRS and CDR2 YFSETQ. The CDR3 contains 14 residues. V was trimmed by 4 bases and J by 3 bases, leaving 13 bases between them. For this clonotype: Its antigen is currently unknown.

Time point denoted: sample taken at primary tumor resection. This receptor was obtained from a male donor with early-stage non-small cell lung cancer. This chain connects TRBV5-1 to TRBJ2-5, with TRBD1 as a possible D gene (5 bases). The material sequenced was lung tumor tissue, taken at surgery. CDR3 amino acids: CASSPSLGEETQYF. The DNA of the CDR3 is TGCGCCAGCAGCCCGTCTTTAGGGGAAGAGACCCAGTACTTC.